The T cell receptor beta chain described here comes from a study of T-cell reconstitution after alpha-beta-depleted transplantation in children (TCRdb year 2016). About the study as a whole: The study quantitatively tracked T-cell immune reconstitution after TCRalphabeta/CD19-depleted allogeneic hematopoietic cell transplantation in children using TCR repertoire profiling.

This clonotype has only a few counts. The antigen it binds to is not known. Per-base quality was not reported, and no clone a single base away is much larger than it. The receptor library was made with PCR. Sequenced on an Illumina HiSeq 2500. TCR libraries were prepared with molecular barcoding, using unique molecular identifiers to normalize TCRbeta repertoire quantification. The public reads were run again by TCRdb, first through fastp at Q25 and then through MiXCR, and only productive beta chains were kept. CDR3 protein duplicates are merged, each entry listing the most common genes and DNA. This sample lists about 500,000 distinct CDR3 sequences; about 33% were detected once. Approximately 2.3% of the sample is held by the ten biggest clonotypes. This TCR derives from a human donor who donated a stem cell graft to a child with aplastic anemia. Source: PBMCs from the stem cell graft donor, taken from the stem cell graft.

The bases are TGTGCCAGCAGCATCCTTAGCGGGAGTCCAACAGATACGCAGTATTTT. The encoded protein is CASSILSGSPTDTQYF. The receptor chain draws on TRBV7-2 and TRBJ2-3; a stretch of 9 junction bases matches TRBD2. Per the germline V gene, SGHTA is the CDR1 and FQGNSA is the CDR2. V is cut back by 5 bases and J by 3 bases, with 9 bases in the junction unmatched. The CDR3 covers 16 residues, taking in both the cysteine and the phenylalanine. Of all the DNA, just the CDR3 is kept, 48 bases in frame from base 1.